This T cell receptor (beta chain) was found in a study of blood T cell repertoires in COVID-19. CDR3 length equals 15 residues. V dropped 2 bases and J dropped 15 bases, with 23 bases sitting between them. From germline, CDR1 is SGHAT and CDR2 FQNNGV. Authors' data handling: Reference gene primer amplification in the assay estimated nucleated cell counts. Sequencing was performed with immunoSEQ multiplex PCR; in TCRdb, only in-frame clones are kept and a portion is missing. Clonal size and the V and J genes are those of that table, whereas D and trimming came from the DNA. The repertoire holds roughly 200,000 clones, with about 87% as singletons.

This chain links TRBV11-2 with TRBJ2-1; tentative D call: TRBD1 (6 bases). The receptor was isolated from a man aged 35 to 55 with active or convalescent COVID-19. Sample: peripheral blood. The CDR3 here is CASSLSYATGNKGFF. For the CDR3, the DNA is TGTGCCAGCAGCTTATCCTACGCGACAGGCAACAAGGGGTTCTTC.